This T cell receptor beta chain was obtained from a study of CD8+CD57+ T cells in acquired aplastic anemia. Genomic DNA templated the TCR beta VDJ and CDR3 profiling. TCRdb recomputed calls from the reads with MiXCR, one row per CDR3 protein. Here the sample spans around 430,000 distinct CDR3 sequences, roughly 34% being singletons. There are many counts of this clonotype. Its antigen is still unknown. An expansion of CD8+CD57+ cells by flow cytometry had been shown in patients chosen for sequencing. Study observations and caveats: Patients and controls had in common 25 to 35 CD8+ CDR3 sequences.

The CDR3 sequence is 14 residues long. Germline loops: CDR1 SGDLS, CDR2 YYNGEE. The germline V and J ends were trimmed by 3 bases and 2 bases, with 11 bases remaining between them. This sequence joins TRBV9 and TRBJ1-2, with D possibly matching TRBD1 (5 bases). This TCR was sampled from a human donor with aplastic anemia. Sequenced sample: sorted CD4+, CD8+, or CD8+CD57+ T cells (not recorded which) from PBMCs. The CDR3 coding sequence is TGTGCCAGCAGCGACATAGACAGAAACTATGGCTACACCTTC. This sequence encodes CASSDIDRNYGYTF.